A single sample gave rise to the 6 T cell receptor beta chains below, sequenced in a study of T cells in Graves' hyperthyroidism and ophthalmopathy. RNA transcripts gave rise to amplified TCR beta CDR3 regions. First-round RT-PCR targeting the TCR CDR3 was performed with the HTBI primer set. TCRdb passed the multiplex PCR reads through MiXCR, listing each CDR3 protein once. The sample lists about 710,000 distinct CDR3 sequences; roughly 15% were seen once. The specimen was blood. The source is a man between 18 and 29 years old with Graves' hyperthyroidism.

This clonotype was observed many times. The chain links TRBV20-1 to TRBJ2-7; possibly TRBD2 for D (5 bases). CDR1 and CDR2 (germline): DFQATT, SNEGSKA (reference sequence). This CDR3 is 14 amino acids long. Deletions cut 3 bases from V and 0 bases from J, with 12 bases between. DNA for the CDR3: TGCAGTGCTAGTCTTAGCGCAAACTCCTACGAGCAGTACTTC. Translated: CSASLSANSYEQYF.

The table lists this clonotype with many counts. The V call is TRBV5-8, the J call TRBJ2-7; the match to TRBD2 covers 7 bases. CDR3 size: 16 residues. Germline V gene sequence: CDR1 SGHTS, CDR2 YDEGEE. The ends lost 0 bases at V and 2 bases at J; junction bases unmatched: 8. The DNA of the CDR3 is TGTGCCAGCAGCTTGGTACGTCTAGCGGCCGCCTACGAGCAGTACTTC. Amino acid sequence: CASSLVRLAAAYEQYF.

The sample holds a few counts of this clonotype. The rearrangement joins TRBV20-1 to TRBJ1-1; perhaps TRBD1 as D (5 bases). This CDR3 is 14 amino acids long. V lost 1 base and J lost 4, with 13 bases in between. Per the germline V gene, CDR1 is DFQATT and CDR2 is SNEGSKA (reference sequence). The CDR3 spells CSARVDSMVTEAFF. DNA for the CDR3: TGCAGTGCTAGAGTCGACAGTATGGTCACTGAAGCTTTCTTT.

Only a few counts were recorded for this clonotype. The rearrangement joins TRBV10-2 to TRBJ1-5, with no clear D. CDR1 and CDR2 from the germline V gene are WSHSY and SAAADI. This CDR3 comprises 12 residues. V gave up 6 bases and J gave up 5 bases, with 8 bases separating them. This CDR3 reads CASSETYQPQHF. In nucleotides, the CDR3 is TGCGCCAGCAGCGAGACTTATCAGCCCCAGCATTTT.

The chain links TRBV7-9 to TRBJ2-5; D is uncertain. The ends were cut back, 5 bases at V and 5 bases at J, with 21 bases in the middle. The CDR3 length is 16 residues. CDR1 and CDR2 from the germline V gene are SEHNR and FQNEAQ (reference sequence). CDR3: CASSAMEPGPGETQYF. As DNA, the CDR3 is TGTGCCAGCAGCGCAATGGAGCCAGGACCGGGTGAGACCCAGTACTTC.

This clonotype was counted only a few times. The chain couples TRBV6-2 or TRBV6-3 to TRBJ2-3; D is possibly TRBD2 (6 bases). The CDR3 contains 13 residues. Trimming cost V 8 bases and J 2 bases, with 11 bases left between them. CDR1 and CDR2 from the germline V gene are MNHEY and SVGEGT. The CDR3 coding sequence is TGTGCCAGCGGGGCGGGGTTCACAGATACGCAGTATTTT. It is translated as CASGAGFTDTQYF.